The present T cell receptor beta chain was sequenced within a study of OX40 agonist ivuxolimab in advanced cancers. The CDR3 is made up of 13 amino acids. CDR1 and CDR2 (germline): SNHLY, FYNNEI. The J segment lost 7 bases and the V segment lost 6 bases, leaving 6 bases of the junction unmatched. Sequenced by immunoSEQ multiplex PCR; TCRdb stores in-frame clones only, minus some. The sample has more than 85,000 clones; 90% are singletons. This clonotype was obtained from an adult with an advanced solid tumor such as melanoma, head and neck, liver or kidney cancer. Sequenced here: CD4+ or CD8+ T cells sorted from blood, sampled in a trial of the OX40 agonist ivuxolimab. The chain couples TRBV2 to TRBJ1-5; 7 bases are a match to TRBD1. The CDR3 nucleotides are TGTGCCAGCAGCCCGGGACAGTCGCAGCCCCAGCATTTT. The encoded protein is CASSPGQSQPQHF.